Following are 21 T cell receptor beta chains from one sample sequenced in a study of T-cell memory formation after mild COVID-19. TCRdb analysed the 5' RACE reads with MiXCR anew, one entry per CDR3 protein. The data show approximately 350,000 distinct CDR3 sequences, with 13% to 15% seen just once and about 22% held by the top ten. Sequencing input: PBMCs or a T cell subset sorted from them (not recorded which). These receptor sequences come from a man younger than 30 who had mild COVID-19 (a few samples of this study predate the infection). Cell type and time point are not known.

The table lists this clonotype with a few counts. The gene calls are TRBV10-3 and TRBJ2-3; a weak D match, TRBD1 (6 bases). CDR3 length: 19 amino acids. The V gene's germline CDR1 is ENHRY and CDR2 SYGVKD. V was clipped by 4 bases and J by 0 bases, with 23 bases between them. The CDR3 DNA follows: TGTGCCATCAGTGTATCCCTCTCCCAACAGGGCCTAAGCACAGATACGCAGTATTTT. Translating gives CAISVSLSQQGLSTDTQYF.

The table lists this clonotype with a few counts. This chain joins TRBV7-9 and TRBJ2-5; TRBD2 matches 12 bases. Germline V gene sequence: CDR1 SEHNR, CDR2 FQNEAQ (reference sequence). This CDR3 is built from 20 residues. V shed 1 base, J shed 0 bases, and the junction held 12 bases outside the gene matches. In DNA, the CDR3 is TGTGCCAGCAGCTTAGTTGCCGGAAGACTAGCGGGGGTATACCAAGAGACCCAGTACTTC. As protein: CASSLVAGRLAGVYQETQYF.

This clonotype has ten or more counts. The rearrangement uses TRBV6-1 and TRBJ2-1; D is ambiguous. The V and J ends lost 4 bases and 7 bases respectively, with 5 bases between them. Germline CDR1 is MNHNS and CDR2 is SASEGT. The CDR3 runs 11 residues. The CDR3 here is CASSARNEQFF. CDR3 in DNA: TGTGCCAGCAGTGCGAGGAATGAGCAGTTCTTC.

This clonotype turned up a few times. The gene calls are TRBV11-2 and TRBJ1-3, with a possible D match to TRBD1 (5 bases). The germline V gene encodes CDR1 SGHAT and CDR2 FQNNGV. The CDR3 runs to 18 residues. V was trimmed by 1 base and J by 0 bases, leaving 16 bases between them. CDR3 in DNA: TGTGCCAGCAGCTTAGTTTGGGGGACGTACAGCTCTGGAAACACCATATATTTT. This codes for CASSLVWGTYSSGNTIYF.

In this sample, this clonotype turned up a few times. V is TRBV6-5 and J is TRBJ2-7; D may be TRBD2 (6 bases). Germline V gene lookup returns CDR1 MNHEY and CDR2 SVGAGI. Trimming removed 2 bases from V and 0 bases from J, with 8 bases in between. There are 14 residues in the CDR3. Here the CDR3 reads CASSYSGPSYEQYF. CDR3 bases: TGTGCCAGCAGTTACAGCGGGCCCTCCTACGAGCAGTACTTC.

This clonotype was counted only a few times. The rearrangement links TRBV5-1 to TRBJ2-2; no definite D call. Trimming pared 2 bases from V and 2 bases from J, leaving 10 bases between. Looked up from germline, CDR1 is SGHRS and CDR2 is YFSETQ. The CDR3 totals 15 residues. CDR3 protein: CASSFALPNTGELFF. CDR3 DNA sequence: TGCGCCAGCAGCTTCGCACTACCAAACACCGGGGAGCTGTTTTTT.

This clonotype was observed a few times. This chain uses TRBV2 with TRBJ2-5; the match to TRBD2 covers 8 bases. This CDR3 is built from 15 residues. Unmatched junction bases numbered 8, after V lost 7 bases and J lost 1 base. Germline V gene data show CDR1 as SNHLY and CDR2 as FYNNEI. The DNA for the CDR3 is TGTGCCAGCATGGGGGGACTAGGGATCCAAGAGACCCAGTACTTC. Translating it yields CASMGGLGIQETQYF. The entire variable domain, with the rest obtained from reference TRBV2 and TRBJ2-5, is as follows: EPEVTQTPSHQVTQMGQEVILRCVPISNHLYFYWYRQILGQKVEFLVSFYNNEISEKSEIFDDQFSVERPDGSNFTLKIRSTKLEDSAMYFCASMGGLGIQETQYFGPGTRLLVL.

The chain links TRBV20-1 to TRBJ2-3, with 10 bases aligning to TRBD1. The ends lost 6 bases at V and 5 bases at J; junction bases unmatched: 5. CDR3 length equals 13 residues. Germline V gene lookup returns CDR1 DFQATT and CDR2 SNEGSKA (reference sequence). CDR3 coding DNA: TGCAGTGCCGACAGGGGGCCCCAAGATACGCAGTATTTT. Its translation is CSADRGPQDTQYF.

V usage is TRBV7-3 and J usage is TRBJ1-3; a weak D match, TRBD1 (6 bases). The CDR3 length is 16 residues. V was cut by 2 bases and J by 2 bases, with 13 bases left in between. Germline lookup yields CDR1 SGHTA and CDR2 FQGTGA. CDR3 region: CASSLGGQQPGNTIYF. The CDR3 bases are TGTGCCAGCAGCTTAGGTGGACAGCAGCCTGGAAACACCATATATTTT.

A few counts support this clonotype. J is TRBJ2-5 and V is TRBV20-1; D is unresolved. The CDR3 has 15 residues. In germline, CDR1 is DFQATT, CDR2 SNEGSKA (reference sequence). V lost 5 bases and J 0 bases, leaving 16 bases between the germline ends. CDR3 coding DNA: TGCAGTGCTCCCGACCCCCCACAGAACCAAGAGACCCAGTACTTC. Translated: CSAPDPPQNQETQYF.

The CDR3 spells CASSQGDRPSTDTQYF. The CDR3 DNA reads as TGTGCCAGCAGCCAAGGTGACAGGCCCAGCACAGATACGCAGTATTTT. The chain employs TRBV4-2 and TRBJ2-3, with a weak D call TRBD1 (6 bases). Germline V gene lookup returns CDR1 LGHNA and CDR2 YNFKEQ. V was shortened by 1 base and J by 0 bases, with 11 bases between the two germline ends. The CDR3 is 16 residues long.

The chain has TRBV12-3 or TRBV12-4 and TRBJ2-5, with a tentative D call TRBD1 (6 bases). The CDR3 extends over 16 amino acids. V lost 5 bases, J lost 5 bases, and 21 bases lay in between. The CDR3 is CASSLLGQLNGETQYF. The CDR3 bases are TGTGCCAGCAGTCTTTTGGGACAATTGAATGGGGAGACCCAGTACTTC.

This clonotype showed up just a few times. The chain has TRBV5-5 and TRBJ2-2, with 8 positions matching TRBD2. This CDR3 has 16 amino acids. Germline V gene data show CDR1 as SGHKS and CDR2 as YYEKEE (reference sequence). The V segment lost 2 bases and the J segment 1 base; nucleotides outside the gene matches: 4. The DNA for the CDR3 is TGTGCCAGCAGCTTCAATCGGGGGGGGAACACCGGGGAGCTGTTTTTT. Translation gives CASSFNRGGNTGELFF.

There are a few counts of this clonotype. J is TRBJ1-5 and V is TRBV28, with D unclear. Deletions cut 3 bases from V and 3 bases from J, with 27 bases between. Germline CDR1 reads MDHEN; CDR2 reads SYDVKM. The CDR3 spans 20 residues. The DNA of the CDR3 is TGTGCCAGCAGTTTTGGGATTAGTGGGCCCCGAGCCCCCATCAATCAGCCCCAGCATTTT. Its translation is CASSFGISGPRAPINQPQHF.

This clonotype has a handful of counts. Sequence at one end of the junction differs from germline and may be a read error. Here the CDR3 reads CASSQGGRGQGTQYF. CDR3 in DNA: TGCGCCAGCAGCCAAGGGGGCAGGGGGCAAGGGACCCAGTACTTC. This chain uses TRBV4-3 with TRBJ2-5; 8 bases map to TRBD1. CDR1 and CDR2 from the germline V gene are LGHNA and YSLEER. The CDR3 is 15 amino acids.

This rearrangement joins TRBV9 to TRBJ2-7; D ambiguous. Trimming removed 9 bases at V and 0 bases at J, with 19 bases between. The germline V gene has CDR1 SGDLS and CDR2 YYNGEE. The CDR3 is 15 amino acids. The CDR3 is CATEVKVPTSYEQYV. Here the CDR3 DNA reads TGTGCCACCGAAGTAAAGGTCCCAACCTCCTACGAGCAGTACGTC.

The chain couples TRBV28 to TRBJ2-7; maybe TRBD1 (5 bases). V was cut by 2 bases and J by 0 bases, with 11 bases left in between. The CDR3 spans 15 residues. Germline CDR1 is MDHEN and CDR2 is SYDVKM. In DNA, the CDR3 is TGTGCCAGCAGTTTAGGCAGGGTGGGCTCCTACGAGCAGTACGTC. It translates to CASSLGRVGSYEQYV.

The V and J genes are TRBV12-3 or TRBV12-4 and TRBJ2-3, with D possibly being TRBD1 or TRBD2 (5 bases each). V gave up 5 bases and J gave up 4 bases, with 25 bases separating them. The CDR3 runs 18 residues. CDR3 sequence (DNA): TGTGCCAGCAGTGAAACCGGGACCACCGCCGTTGGCGCAGATACGCAGTATTTT. This encodes CASSETGTTAVGADTQYF.

At least ten counts were recorded for this clonotype. This rearrangement joins TRBV7-2 to TRBJ2-7; the match to TRBD1 covers 9 bases. This CDR3 is 15 amino acids long. Looked up from germline, CDR1 is SGHTA and CDR2 is FQGNSA. Trimming removed 4 bases from V and 4 bases from J; junction bases left unmatched: 8. This CDR3 is CASSWSGTGSYEQYF. The CDR3 nucleotides read TGTGCCAGCAGCTGGTCCGGGACAGGGTCATACGAGCAGTACTTC.

This clonotype has a count of ten or more. V and J are TRBV5-4 and TRBJ2-3; tentative D call: TRBD1 (5 bases). CDR1 is SGHNT, CDR2 YYREEE, per germline (reference sequence). V was pared by 4 bases and J by 0 bases, with 18 bases between. The CDR3 covers 17 residues. The CDR3 here is CASSPPDSPPSTDTQYF. The CDR3 DNA is TGTGCCAGCAGCCCCCCCGACAGCCCCCCTAGCACAGATACGCAGTATTTT.

This clonotype was seen a few times. V gene TRBV9 combines with J gene TRBJ2-4; D gene ambiguous. V dropped 0 bases and J dropped 8 bases, with 12 bases sitting between them. CDR1 SGDLS and CDR2 YYNGEE come from the germline V gene. This CDR3 is 14 amino acids long. CDR3 sequence: CASSVVPDRDIQYF. DNA of the CDR3: TGTGCCAGCAGCGTAGTACCGGACCGGGACATTCAGTACTTC.